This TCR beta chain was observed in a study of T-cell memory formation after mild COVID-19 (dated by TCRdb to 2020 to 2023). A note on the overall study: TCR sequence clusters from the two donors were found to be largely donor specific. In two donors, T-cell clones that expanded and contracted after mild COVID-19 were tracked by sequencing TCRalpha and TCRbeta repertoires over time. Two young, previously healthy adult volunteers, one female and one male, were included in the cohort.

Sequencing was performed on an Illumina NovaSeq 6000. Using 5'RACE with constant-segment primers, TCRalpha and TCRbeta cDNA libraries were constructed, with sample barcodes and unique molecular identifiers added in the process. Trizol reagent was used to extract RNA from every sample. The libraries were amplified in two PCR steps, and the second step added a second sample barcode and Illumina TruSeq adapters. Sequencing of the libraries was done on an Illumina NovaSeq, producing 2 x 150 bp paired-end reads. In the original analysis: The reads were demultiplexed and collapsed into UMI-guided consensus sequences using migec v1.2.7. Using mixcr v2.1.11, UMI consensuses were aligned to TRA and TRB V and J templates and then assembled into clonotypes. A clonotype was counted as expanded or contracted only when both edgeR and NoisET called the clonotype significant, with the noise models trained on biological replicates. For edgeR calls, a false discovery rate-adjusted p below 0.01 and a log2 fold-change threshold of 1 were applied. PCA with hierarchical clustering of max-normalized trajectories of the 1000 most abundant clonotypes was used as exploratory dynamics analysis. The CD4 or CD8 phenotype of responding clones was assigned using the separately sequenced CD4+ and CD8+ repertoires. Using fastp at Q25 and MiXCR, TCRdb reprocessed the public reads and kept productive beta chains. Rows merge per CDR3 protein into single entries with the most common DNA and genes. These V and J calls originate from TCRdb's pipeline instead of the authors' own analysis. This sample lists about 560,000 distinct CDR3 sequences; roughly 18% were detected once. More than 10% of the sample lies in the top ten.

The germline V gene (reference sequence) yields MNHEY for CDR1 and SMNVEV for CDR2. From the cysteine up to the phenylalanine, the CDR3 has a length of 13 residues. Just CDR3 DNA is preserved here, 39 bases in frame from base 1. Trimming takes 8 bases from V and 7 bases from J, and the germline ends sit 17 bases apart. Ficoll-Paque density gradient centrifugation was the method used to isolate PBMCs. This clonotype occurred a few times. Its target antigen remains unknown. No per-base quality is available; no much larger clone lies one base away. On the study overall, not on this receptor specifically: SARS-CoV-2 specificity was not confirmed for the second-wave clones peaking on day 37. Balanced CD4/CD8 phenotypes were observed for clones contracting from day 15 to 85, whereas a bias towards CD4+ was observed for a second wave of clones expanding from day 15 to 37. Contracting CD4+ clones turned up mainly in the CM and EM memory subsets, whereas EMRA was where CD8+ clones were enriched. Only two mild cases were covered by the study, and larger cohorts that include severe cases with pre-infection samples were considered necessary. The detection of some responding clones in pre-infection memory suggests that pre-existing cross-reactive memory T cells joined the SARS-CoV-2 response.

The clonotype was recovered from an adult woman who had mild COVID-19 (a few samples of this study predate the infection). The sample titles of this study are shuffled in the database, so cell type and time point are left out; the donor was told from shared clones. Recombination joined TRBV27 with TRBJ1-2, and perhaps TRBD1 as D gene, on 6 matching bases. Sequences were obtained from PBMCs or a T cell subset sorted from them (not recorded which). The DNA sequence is TGTGCCAGCGGTTGGGGGCGCGCATCTGGCTACACCTTC. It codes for CASGWGRASGYTF.